This passage covers 29 T cell receptor beta chains from one sample sequenced in a study of CXCR3-negative and CXCR3-positive naive CD8 T cells. The authors prepared UMI-labeled TRB cDNA libraries by 5' RACE. TCRdb processed the 5' RACE reads again and assigns one entry to each CDR3 protein, with no DNA. In total, the table holds tens of thousands of distinct CDR3 sequences. What was sequenced was naive CXCR3- CD8+ T cells from blood. The subset was: CD45RO-CCR7+CD27+CD95- naive CD8+ T cells lacking CXCR3 (TNR3-). These receptors originate from a human donor in good health. Some clones in this sample may be carry-over from other donors' samples.

The chain has TRBV7-9 and TRBJ2-5; TCRdb's assignment of TRBD1 cannot be checked, as there is no DNA. Germline-derived CDR1 and CDR2 are SEHNR and FQNEAQ (reference sequence). This CDR3 contains 15 residues. CDR3 sequence reads: CASSVGQGGQETQYF.

The chain has TRBV29-1 and TRBJ2-3; the TCRdb call, TRBD1, lacks DNA for checking. Germline V gene sequence: CDR1 SQVTM, CDR2 ANQGSEA. This CDR3 has 14 amino acids. CDR3 region: CSVPLPGRSDTQYF.

This sequence joins TRBV7-2 and TRBJ2-1. The CDR3 contains 18 residues. Looked up from germline, CDR1 is SGHTA and CDR2 is FQGNSA. The CDR3 is CASSLGSSFSGLYNEQFF.

The chain recombines TRBV21-1 with TRBJ2-5. TRBV21-1 is tagged as a pseudogene. This CDR3 spans 14 amino acids. CDR3 region: CASSKGVAPETQYF.

The chain combines TRBV12-3 or TRBV12-4 with TRBJ2-5; TCRdb proposes TRBD1, but this gene call is untestable without DNA. This CDR3 comprises 14 residues. The CDR3 spells CASSLTGVQETQYF.

This chain links TRBV28 with TRBJ2-5. CDR3 length: 13 amino acids. Germline values: CDR1 MDHEN, CDR2 SYDVKM. CDR3 sequence: CASSFIRQETQYF.

The genes are TRBV14 and TRBJ1-2; no DNA is available, so the TRBD1 call from TCRdb remains unchecked. CDR1 and CDR2 from the germline V gene are SGHDN and FVKESK. There are 13 residues in the CDR3. The CDR3 loop reads CASSQQGTPDYTF.

CDR3 in amino acids: CASSLREAYNEQFF. V gene TRBV11-3 combines with J gene TRBJ2-1; the TCRdb D gene call, TRBD2, has no DNA to confirm it. Germline V gene lookup returns CDR1 SGHNT and CDR2 YENEEA. This CDR3 region has 14 residues.

The rearrangement links TRBV7-9 to TRBJ2-2; there is no DNA to check the TCRdb D call of TRBD2. Germline V gene sequence: CDR1 SEHNR, CDR2 FQNEAQ (reference sequence). The CDR3 totals 16 residues. CDR3 in amino acids: CASRRSSGTMAGELFF.

The chain is built from TRBV28 and TRBJ2-1; TCRdb's D gene call, TRBD1, goes unchecked for lack of DNA. Germline CDR1 and CDR2: MDHEN and SYDVKM. The CDR3 covers 14 residues. CDR3 loop: CASSLPGGSNEQFF.

This chain joins TRBV7-6 and TRBJ1-3. CDR1 and CDR2 from the germline V gene are SGHVS and FNYEAQ. This CDR3 region has 13 residues. CDR3 sequence reads: CASSSSSGNTIYF.

The V call is TRBV5-1, the J call TRBJ2-7; TCRdb designates TRBD2, a call that cannot be tested without DNA. In germline, CDR1 is SGHRS, CDR2 YFSETQ. This CDR3 region has 16 residues. The CDR3 here is CASSLEGLAGGSEQYF.

The genes are TRBV7-2 and TRBJ1-5; no DNA is available, so the TRBD1 call from TCRdb remains unchecked. Germline values: CDR1 SGHTA, CDR2 FQGNSA. The CDR3 loop spans 15 amino acids. The CDR3 sequence: CASSPGGGHNQPQHF.

The J gene is TRBJ2-1, the V gene TRBV7-6; absent DNA, TCRdb's TRBD1 call cannot be checked. Germline V CDR1 and CDR2: SGHVS, FNYEAQ. The CDR3 totals 15 residues. CDR3 amino acids: CASSPTGGPYNEQFF.

The V gene is TRBV11-2, the J gene TRBJ2-3. Germline V lookup: CDR1 SGHAT, CDR2 FQNNGV. This CDR3 has 14 amino acids. This CDR3 is CASSELASTDTQYF. The full variable domain, with the rest looked up from reference TRBV11-2 and TRBJ2-3, is EAGVAQSPRYKIIEKRQSVAFWCNPISGHATLYWYQQILGQGPKLLIQFQNNGVVDDSQLPKDRFSAERLKGVDSTLKIQPAKLEDSAVYLCASSELASTDTQYFGPGTRLTVL.

The chain links TRBV27 to TRBJ2-3; with no DNA, the TCRdb D assignment of TRBD1 cannot be verified. CDR3 length: 15 amino acids. CDR1 MNHEY and CDR2 SMNVEV come from the germline V gene (reference sequence). CDR3 protein: CASSPAREGTDTQYF.

The chain has TRBV6-2 or TRBV6-3 and TRBJ2-1; the D gene TCRdb calls, TRBD1, cannot be checked with no DNA. CDR3 size: 13 residues. Germline-derived CDR1 and CDR2 are MNHEY and SVGEGT. The chain's CDR3 is CASSYKGASEQFF.

The V call is TRBV29-1, the J call TRBJ2-1; TCRdb gives TRBD2 as the D gene, but with no DNA this cannot be confirmed. The germline V gene encodes CDR1 SQVTM and CDR2 ANQGSEA. The CDR3 extends over 14 amino acids. This CDR3 reads CSALRGLHYNEQFF.

This sequence joins TRBV29-1 and TRBJ2-6; TCRdb calls TRBD1, which cannot be checked without DNA. There are 16 residues in the CDR3. Germline V lookup: CDR1 SQVTM, CDR2 ANQGSEA. The CDR3 loop is CSVGDSVYSGANVLTF. Using reference TRBV29-1 and TRBJ2-6 for the parts outside the CDR3, the full variable domain is SAVISQKPSRDICQRGTSLTIQCQVDSQVTMMFWYRQQPGQSLTLIATANQGSEATYESGFVIDKFPISRPNLTFSTLTVSNMSPEDSSIYLCSVGDSVYSGANVLTFGAGSRLTVL.

The genes are TRBV28 and TRBJ1-5. CDR3 length: 14 residues. The germline CDR1 and CDR2 sequences are MDHEN and SYDVKM. The CDR3 loop reads CASSLYGEVQPQHF.

This chain uses TRBV5-5 with TRBJ2-1; TCRdb returns TRBD1, unconfirmable since there is no DNA. The CDR3 sequence is 15 residues long. Looked up from germline, CDR1 is SGHKS and CDR2 is YYEKEE (reference sequence). The CDR3 spells CASTTIPGNYNEQFF.

The V and J genes are TRBV27 and TRBJ1-1; no DNA is available, so the TRBD1 call from TCRdb remains unchecked. The CDR3 has 14 amino acids. Germline V gene sequence: CDR1 MNHEY, CDR2 SMNVEV (reference sequence). The chain's CDR3 is CASAHGASNTEAFF.

The chain carries TRBV20-1 and TRBJ1-1; as DNA is missing, the TRBD1 call by TCRdb cannot be tested. The CDR3 consists of 17 residues. CDR1 is DFQATT and CDR2 is SNEGSKA in the germline V gene (reference sequence). CDR3 amino acids: CSARPTDRAQMNTEAFF.

The J gene is TRBJ1-1, the V gene TRBV7-2; TCRdb names TRBD1, which stays unverified in the absence of DNA. Germline lookup yields CDR1 SGHTA and CDR2 FQGNSA. This CDR3 comprises 14 residues. CDR3 amino acids: CASSRGDRYTEAFF.

This chain connects TRBV6-5 to TRBJ2-7; TCRdb calls TRBD1, which cannot be checked without DNA. The CDR3 totals 15 residues. Germline values: CDR1 MNHEY, CDR2 SVGAGI. CDR3 region: CASNKRGQGAYEQYF.

The chain recombines TRBV6-5 with TRBJ2-1. Germline CDR1 reads MNHEY; CDR2 reads SVGAGI. The CDR3 extends over 11 amino acids. CDR3 in amino acids: CASSSAGEQFF.

The rearrangement joins TRBV11-3 to TRBJ1-1; the TRBD1 assignment by TCRdb is unverifiable without DNA. The length of the CDR3 is 14 residues. Germline CDR1 and CDR2: SGHNT and YENEEA. The CDR3 sequence is CASSLNRANTEAFF.

This rearrangement joins TRBV12-3 or TRBV12-4 to TRBJ2-7. The CDR3 is 12 residues long. This CDR3 reads CASSWYGDEQYF.

This chain joins TRBV29-1 and TRBJ2-3; TCRdb proposes TRBD1, but this gene call is untestable without DNA. This CDR3 has 16 residues. CDR1 is SQVTM, CDR2 ANQGSEA, per germline. CDR3 protein: CSVDKILQGGTDTQYF.